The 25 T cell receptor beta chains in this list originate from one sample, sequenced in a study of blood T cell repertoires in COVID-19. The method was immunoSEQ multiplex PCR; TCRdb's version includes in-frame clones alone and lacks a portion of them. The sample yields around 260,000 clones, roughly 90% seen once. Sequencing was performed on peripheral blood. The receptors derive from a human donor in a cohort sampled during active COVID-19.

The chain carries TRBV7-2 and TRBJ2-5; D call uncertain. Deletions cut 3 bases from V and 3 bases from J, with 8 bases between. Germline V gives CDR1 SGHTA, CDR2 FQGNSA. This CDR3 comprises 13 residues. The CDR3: CASSFPAEETQYF. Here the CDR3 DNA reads TGTGCCAGCAGCTTCCCGGCGGAAGAGACCCAGTACTTC.

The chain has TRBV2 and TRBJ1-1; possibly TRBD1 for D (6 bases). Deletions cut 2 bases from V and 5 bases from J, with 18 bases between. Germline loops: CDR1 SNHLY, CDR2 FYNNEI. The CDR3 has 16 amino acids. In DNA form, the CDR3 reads TGTGCCAGCAGTGAAAACAACGGACAGCTGGGGACTGAAGCTTTCTTT. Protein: CASSENNGQLGTEAFF.

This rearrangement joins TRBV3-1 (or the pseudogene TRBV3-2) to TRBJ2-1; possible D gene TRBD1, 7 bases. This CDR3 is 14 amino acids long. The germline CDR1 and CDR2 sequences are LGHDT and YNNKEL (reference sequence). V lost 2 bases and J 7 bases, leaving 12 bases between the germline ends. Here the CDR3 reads CASSQFPGGNEQFF. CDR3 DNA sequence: TGTGCCAGCAGCCAATTCCCAGGGGGGAATGAGCAGTTCTTC.

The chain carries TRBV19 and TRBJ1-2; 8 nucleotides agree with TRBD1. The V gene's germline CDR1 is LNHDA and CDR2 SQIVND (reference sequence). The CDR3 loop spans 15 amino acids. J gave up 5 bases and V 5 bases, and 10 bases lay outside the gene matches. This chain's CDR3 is CASSDTGTGLYGYTF. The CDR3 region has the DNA TGTGCCAGTAGTGATACCGGGACAGGACTGTATGGCTACACCTTC.

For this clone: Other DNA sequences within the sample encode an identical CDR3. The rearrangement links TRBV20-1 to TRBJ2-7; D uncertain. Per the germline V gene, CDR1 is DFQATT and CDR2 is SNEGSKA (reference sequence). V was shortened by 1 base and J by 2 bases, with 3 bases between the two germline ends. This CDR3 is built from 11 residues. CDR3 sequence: CSARAAYEQYF. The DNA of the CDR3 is TGCAGTGCTAGAGCTGCCTACGAGCAGTACTTC.

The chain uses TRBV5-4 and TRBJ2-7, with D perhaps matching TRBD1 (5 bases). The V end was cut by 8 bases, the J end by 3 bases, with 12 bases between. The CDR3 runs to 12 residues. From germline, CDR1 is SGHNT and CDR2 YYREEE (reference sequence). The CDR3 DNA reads TGTGCCAGTGGACCAGGGCTCTACGAGCAGTACTTC. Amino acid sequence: CASGPGLYEQYF.

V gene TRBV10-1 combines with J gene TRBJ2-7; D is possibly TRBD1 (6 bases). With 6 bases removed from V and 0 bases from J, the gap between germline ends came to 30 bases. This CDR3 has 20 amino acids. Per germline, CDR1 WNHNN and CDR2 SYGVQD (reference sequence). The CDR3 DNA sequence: TGCGCCAGCAGCGATAGTACGAAAATTTCTCAGGGGACCAGCTCCTACGAGCAGTACTTC. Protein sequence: CASSDSTKISQGTSSYEQYF.

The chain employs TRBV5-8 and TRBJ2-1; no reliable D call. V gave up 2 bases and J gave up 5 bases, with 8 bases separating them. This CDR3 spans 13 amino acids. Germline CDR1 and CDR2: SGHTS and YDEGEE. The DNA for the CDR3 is TGTGCCAGCAGCTTTTGGGCCAACAATGAGCAGTTCTTC. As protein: CASSFWANNEQFF. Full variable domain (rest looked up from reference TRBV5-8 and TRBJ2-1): EAGVTQSPTHLIKTRGQQATLRCSPISGHTSVYWYQQALGLGLQFLLWYDEGEERNRGNFPPRFSGRQFPNYSSELNVNALELEDSALYLCASSFWANNEQFFGPGTRLTVL.

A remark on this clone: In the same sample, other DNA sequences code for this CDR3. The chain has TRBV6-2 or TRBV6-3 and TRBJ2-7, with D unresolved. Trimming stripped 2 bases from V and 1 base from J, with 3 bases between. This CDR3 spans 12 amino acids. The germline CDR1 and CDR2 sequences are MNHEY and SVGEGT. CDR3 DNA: TGTGCCAGCAGTTACCCTTCCTACGAGCAGTACTTC. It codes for CASSYPSYEQYF.

In DNA form, the CDR3 reads TGTGCCAGTCCGCCCCGGGACGGGAGATTAGATACGCAGTATTTT. The encoded protein is CASPPRDGRLDTQYF. The J gene is TRBJ2-3, the V gene TRBV19, with TRBD2 as a possible D gene (6 bases). This CDR3 contains 15 residues. Germline-derived CDR1 and CDR2 are LNHDA and SQIVND (reference sequence). V dropped 8 bases and J dropped 5 bases, with 20 bases sitting between them.

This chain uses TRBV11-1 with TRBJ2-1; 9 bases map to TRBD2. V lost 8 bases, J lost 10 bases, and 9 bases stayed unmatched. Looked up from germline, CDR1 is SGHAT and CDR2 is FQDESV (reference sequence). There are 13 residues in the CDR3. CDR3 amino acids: CASRLADPAEQFF. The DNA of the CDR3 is TGTGCCAGCCGACTAGCGGACCCTGCCGAGCAGTTCTTC.

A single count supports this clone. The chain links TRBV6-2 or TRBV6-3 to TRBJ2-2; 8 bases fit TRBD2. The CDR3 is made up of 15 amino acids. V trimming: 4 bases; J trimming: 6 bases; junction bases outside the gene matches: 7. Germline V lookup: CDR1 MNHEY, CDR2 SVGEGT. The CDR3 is CASSSVAGRAGELFF. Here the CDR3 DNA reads TGTGCCAGCAGTTCCGTAGCGGGGAGAGCCGGGGAGCTGTTTTTT.

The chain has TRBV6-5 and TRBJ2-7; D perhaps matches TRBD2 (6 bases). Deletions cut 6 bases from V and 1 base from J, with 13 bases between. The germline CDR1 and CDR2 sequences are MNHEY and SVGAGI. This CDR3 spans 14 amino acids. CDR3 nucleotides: TGTGCCAGCAGGCCGAGACTAGGGTCCTACGAGCAGTACTTC. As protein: CASRPRLGSYEQYF.

The CDR3 loop reads CASSFGLSTDTQYF. The CDR3, as DNA: TGTGCCAGCAGCTTTGGACTTAGCACAGATACGCAGTATTTT. The chain combines TRBV13 with TRBJ2-3; perhaps TRBD2 as D (5 bases). From germline, CDR1 is PRHDT and CDR2 FYEKMQ (reference sequence). V was shortened by 3 bases and J by 0 bases, with 7 bases between the two germline ends. This CDR3 has 14 residues.

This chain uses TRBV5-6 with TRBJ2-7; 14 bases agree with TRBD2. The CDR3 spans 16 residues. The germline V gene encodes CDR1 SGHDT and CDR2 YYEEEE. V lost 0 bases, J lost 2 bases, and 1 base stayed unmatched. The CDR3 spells CASSLGLAGGTYEQYF. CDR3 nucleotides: TGTGCCAGCAGCTTGGGACTAGCGGGAGGGACCTACGAGCAGTACTTC. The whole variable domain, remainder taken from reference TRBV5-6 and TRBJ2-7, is DAGVTQSPTHLIKTRGQQVTLRCSPKSGHDTVSWYQQALGQGPQFIFQYYEEEERQRGNFPDRFSGHQFPNYSSELNVNALLLGDSALYLCASSLGLAGGTYEQYFGPGTRLTVT.

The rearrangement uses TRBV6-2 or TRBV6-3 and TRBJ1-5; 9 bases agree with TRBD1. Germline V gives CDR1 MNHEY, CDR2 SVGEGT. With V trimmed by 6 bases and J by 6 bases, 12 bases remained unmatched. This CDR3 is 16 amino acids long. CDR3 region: CASSPLQGAGGQPQHF. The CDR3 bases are TGTGCCAGCAGCCCACTACAGGGGGCCGGGGGTCAGCCCCAGCATTTT.

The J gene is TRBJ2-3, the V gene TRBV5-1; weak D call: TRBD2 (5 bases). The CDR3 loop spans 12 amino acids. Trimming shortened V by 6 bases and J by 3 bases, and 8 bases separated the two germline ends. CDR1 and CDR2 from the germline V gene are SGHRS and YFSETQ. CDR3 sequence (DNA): TGCGCCAGCAAGAGGGTGACAGATACGCAGTATTTT. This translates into CASKRVTDTQYF.

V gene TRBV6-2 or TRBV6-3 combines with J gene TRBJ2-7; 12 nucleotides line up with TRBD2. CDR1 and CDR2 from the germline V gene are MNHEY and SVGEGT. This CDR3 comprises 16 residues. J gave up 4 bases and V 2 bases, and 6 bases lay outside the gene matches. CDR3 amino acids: CASSYPPGLAGYEQYF. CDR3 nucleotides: TGTGCCAGCAGTTACCCTCCGGGACTAGCGGGTTACGAGCAGTACTTC.

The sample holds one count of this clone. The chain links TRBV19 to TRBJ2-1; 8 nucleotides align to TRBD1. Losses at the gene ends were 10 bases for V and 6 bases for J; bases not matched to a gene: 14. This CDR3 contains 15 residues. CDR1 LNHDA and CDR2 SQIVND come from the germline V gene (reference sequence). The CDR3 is CATARTGTGLNEQFF. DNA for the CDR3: TGTGCCACCGCCCGGACCGGGACAGGCCTCAATGAGCAGTTCTTC.

The CDR3 spells CASSQDLALRELHF. The CDR3 DNA reads TGTGCCAGCAGCCAAGATCTAGCACTCCGGGAATTACATTTT. The chain carries TRBV3-1 (or the pseudogene TRBV3-2) and TRBJ1-5; D remains unclear. The CDR3 is made up of 14 amino acids. Per the germline V gene, CDR1 is LGHDT and CDR2 is YNNKEL (reference sequence). Trimming cost V 0 bases and J 16 bases, with 19 bases left between them.

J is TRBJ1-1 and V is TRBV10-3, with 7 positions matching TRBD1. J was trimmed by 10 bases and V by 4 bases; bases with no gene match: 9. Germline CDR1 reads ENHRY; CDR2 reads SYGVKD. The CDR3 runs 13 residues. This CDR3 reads CAISVGDSTGAFF. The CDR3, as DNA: TGTGCCATCAGTGTGGGGGACAGCACAGGAGCTTTCTTT.

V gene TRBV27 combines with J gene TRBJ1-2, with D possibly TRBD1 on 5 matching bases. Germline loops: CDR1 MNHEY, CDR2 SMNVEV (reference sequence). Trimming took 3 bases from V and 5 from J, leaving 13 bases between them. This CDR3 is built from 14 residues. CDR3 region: CASSFAGARYGYTF. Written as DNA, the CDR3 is TGTGCCAGCAGTTTTGCTGGGGCCCGTTATGGCTACACCTTC.

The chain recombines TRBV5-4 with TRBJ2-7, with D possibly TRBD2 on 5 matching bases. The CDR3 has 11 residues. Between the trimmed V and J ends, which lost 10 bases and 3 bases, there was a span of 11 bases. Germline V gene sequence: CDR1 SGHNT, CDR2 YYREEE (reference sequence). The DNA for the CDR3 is TGTGCCGCGGGTAGAGACTACGAGCAGTACTTC. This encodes CAAGRDYEQYF.

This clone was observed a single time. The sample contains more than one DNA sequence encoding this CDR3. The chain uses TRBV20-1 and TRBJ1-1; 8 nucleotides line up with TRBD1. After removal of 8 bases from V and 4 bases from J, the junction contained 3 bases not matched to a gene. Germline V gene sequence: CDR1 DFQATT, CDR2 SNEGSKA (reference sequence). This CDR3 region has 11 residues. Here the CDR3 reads CSPTGGTEAFF. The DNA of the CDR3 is TGCAGTCCAACAGGGGGCACTGAAGCTTTCTTT.

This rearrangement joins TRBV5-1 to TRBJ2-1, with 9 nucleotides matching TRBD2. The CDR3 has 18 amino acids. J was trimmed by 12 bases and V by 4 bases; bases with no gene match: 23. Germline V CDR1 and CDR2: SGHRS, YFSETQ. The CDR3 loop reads CASSQRIVAGAQSQGQFF. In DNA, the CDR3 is TGCGCCAGCAGCCAAAGAATCGTAGCGGGAGCCCAATCACAAGGGCAGTTCTTC. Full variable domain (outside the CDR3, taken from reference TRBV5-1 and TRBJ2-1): KAGVTQTPRYLIKTRGQQVTLSCSPISGHRSVSWYQQTPGQGLQFLFEYFSETQRNKGNFPGRFSGRQFSNSRSEMNVSTLELGDSALYLCASSQRIVAGAQSQGQFFGPGTRLTVL.